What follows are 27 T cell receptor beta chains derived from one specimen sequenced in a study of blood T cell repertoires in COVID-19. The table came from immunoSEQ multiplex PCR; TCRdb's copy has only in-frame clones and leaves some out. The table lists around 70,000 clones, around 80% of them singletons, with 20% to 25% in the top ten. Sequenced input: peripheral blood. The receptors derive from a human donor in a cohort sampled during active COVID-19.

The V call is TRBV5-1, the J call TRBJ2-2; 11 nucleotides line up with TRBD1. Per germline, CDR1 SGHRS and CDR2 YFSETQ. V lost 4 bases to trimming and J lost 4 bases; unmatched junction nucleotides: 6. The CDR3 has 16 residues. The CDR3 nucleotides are TGCGCCAGCAGCCCCGGACAGGGGGCAGGCACCGGGGAGCTGTTTTTT. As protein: CASSPGQGAGTGELFF.

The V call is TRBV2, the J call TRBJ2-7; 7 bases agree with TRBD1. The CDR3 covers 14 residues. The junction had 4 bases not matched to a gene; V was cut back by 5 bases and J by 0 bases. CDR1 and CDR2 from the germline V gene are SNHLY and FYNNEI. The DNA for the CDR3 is TGTGCCAGCAGTCTGACAGGGCTCTCCTACGAGCAGTACTTC. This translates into CASSLTGLSYEQYF. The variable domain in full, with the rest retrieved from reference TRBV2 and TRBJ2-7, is EPEVTQTPSHQVTQMGQEVILRCVPISNHLYFYWYRQILGQKVEFLVSFYNNEISEKSEIFDDQFSVERPDGSNFTLKIRSTKLEDSAMYFCASSLTGLSYEQYFGPGTRLTVT.

As DNA, the CDR3 is TGTGCCAGCTCACCAACAGGCCTCAATTCACCCCTCCACTTT. It yields the protein CASSPTGLNSPLHF. The V gene is TRBV18, the J gene TRBJ1-6, with D possibly being TRBD1 (5 bases). The V gene lost 2 bases and the J gene lost 7 bases, with 9 bases spanning the gap. Germline V gives CDR1 KGHSH, CDR2 LQKENI. The CDR3 contains 14 residues.

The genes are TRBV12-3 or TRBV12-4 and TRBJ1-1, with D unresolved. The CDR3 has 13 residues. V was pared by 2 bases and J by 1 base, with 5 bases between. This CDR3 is CASSLSRNTEAFF. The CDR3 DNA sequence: TGTGCCAGCAGTTTATCTAGGAACACTGAAGCTTTCTTT.

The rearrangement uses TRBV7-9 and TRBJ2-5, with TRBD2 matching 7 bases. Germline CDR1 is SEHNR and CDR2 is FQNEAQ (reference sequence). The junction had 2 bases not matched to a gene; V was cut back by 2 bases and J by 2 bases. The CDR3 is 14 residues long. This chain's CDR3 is CASSLSGAQETQYF. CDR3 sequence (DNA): TGTGCCAGCAGCTTAAGCGGGGCTCAAGAGACCCAGTACTTC.

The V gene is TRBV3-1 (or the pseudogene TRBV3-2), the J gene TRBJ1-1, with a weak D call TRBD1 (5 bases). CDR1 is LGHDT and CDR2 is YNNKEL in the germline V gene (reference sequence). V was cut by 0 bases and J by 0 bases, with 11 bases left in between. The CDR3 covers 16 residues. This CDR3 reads CASSQEAQAVNTEAFF. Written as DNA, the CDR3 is TGTGCCAGCAGCCAAGAGGCACAGGCAGTGAACACTGAAGCTTTCTTT.

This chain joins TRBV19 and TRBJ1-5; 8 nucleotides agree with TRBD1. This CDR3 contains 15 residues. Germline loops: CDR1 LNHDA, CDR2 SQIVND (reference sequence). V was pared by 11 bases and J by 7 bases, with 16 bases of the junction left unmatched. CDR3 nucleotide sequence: TGTGCCGTAGGACAGGGATCTTTTGGGGTCCAGCCCCAGCATTTT. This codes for CAVGQGSFGVQPQHF.

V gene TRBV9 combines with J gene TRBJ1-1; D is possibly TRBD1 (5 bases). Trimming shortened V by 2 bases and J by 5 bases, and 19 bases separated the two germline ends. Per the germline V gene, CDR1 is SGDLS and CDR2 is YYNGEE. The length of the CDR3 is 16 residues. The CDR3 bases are TGTGCCAGCAGCGTGTCCCCTACCGGGGGATGGACTGAAGCTTTCTTT. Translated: CASSVSPTGGWTEAFF.

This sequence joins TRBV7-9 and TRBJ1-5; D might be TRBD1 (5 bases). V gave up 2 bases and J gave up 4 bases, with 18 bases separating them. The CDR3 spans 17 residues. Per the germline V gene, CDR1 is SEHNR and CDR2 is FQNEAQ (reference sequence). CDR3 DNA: TGTGCCAGCAGCTTAAGCGGGGGAGCGGGTCGAAATCAGCCCCAGCATTTT. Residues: CASSLSGGAGRNQPQHF.

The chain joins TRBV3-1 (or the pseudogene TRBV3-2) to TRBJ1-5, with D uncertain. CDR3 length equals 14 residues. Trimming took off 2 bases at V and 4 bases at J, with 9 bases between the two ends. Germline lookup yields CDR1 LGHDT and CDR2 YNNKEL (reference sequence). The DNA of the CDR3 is TGTGCCAGCAGCCAATTGGGCAGGAATCAGCCCCAGCATTTT. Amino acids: CASSQLGRNQPQHF.

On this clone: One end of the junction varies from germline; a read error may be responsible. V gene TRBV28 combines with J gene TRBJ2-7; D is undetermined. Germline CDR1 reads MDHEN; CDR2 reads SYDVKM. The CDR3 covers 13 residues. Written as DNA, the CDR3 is TGTGTCAGCAGAAGAGACACTTCCTACGAGCAGTACTTC. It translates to CVSRRDTSYEQYF.

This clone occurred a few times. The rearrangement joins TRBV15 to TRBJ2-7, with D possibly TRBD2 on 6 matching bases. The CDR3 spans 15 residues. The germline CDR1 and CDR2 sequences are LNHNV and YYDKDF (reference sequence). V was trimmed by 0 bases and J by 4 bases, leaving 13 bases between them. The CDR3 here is CATSRDRLRGYEQYF. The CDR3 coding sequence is TGTGCCACCAGCAGAGATAGGCTGCGGGGTTACGAGCAGTACTTC.

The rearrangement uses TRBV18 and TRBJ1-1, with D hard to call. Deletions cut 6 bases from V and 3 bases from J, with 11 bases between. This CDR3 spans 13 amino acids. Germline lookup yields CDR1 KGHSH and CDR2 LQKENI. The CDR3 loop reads CASSPSVDTEAFF. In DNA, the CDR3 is TGTGCCAGCTCGCCTAGTGTGGACACTGAAGCTTTCTTT.

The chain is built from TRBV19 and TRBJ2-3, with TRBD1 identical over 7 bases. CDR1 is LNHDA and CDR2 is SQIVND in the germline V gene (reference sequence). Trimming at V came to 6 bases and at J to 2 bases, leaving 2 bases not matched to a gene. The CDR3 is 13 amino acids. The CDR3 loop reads CASSQGDTDTQYF. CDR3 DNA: TGTGCCAGTAGCCAGGGGGACACAGATACGCAGTATTTT. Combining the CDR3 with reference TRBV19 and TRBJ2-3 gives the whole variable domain DGGITQSPKYLFRKEGQNVTLSCEQNLNHDAMYWYRQDPGQGLRLIYYSQIVNDFQKGDIAEGYSVSREKKESFPLTVTSAQKNPTAFYLCASSQGDTDTQYFGPGTRLTVL.

Written as DNA, the CDR3 is TGCAGCGTTCCGGGACTTTTCCTTAGCTCCTACAATGAGCAGTTCTTC. Its translation: CSVPGLFLSSYNEQFF. The chain carries TRBV29-1 and TRBJ2-1; TRBD2 is a possible D gene (6 bases). V lost 5 bases and J 0 bases, leaving 17 bases between the germline ends. Germline V gives CDR1 SQVTM, CDR2 ANQGSEA. The CDR3 spans 16 residues.

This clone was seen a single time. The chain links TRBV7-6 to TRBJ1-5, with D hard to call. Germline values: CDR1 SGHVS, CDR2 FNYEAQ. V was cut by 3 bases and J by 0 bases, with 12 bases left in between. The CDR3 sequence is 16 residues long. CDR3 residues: CASSFDRGYSNQPQHF. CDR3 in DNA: TGTGCCAGCAGCTTCGACCGGGGATATAGCAATCAGCCCCAGCATTTT.

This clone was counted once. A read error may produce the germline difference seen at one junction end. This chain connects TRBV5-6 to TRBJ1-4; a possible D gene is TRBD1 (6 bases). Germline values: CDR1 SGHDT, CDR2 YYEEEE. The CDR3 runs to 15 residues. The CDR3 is CASSPNGDRSSGLVF. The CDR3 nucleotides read TGTGCCAGCAGCCCAAACGGTGACAGGTCCTCAGGCCTGGTTTTT.

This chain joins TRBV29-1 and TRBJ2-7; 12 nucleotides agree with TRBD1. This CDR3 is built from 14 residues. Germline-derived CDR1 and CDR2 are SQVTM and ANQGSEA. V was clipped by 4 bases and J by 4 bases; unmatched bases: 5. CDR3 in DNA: TGCAGCGTTGCCCGGGACAGGGGGCTTTACGAGCAGTACTTC. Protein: CSVARDRGLYEQYF.

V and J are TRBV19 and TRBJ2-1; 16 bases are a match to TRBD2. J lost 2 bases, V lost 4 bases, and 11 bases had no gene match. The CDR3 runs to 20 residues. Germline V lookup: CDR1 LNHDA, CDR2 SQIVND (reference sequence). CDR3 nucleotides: TGTGCCAGTAGTACCCCGGGACTAGCGGGAGGGCGAGGGGCCTACAATGAGCAGTTCTTC. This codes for CASSTPGLAGGRGAYNEQFF.

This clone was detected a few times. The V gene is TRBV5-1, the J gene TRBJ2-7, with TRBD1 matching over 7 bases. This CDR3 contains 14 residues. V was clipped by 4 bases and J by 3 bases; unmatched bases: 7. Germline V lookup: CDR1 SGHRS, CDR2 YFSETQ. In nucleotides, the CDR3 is TGCGCCAGCAGCACCCGGGACAGAGTCTACGAGCAGTACTTC. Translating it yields CASSTRDRVYEQYF.

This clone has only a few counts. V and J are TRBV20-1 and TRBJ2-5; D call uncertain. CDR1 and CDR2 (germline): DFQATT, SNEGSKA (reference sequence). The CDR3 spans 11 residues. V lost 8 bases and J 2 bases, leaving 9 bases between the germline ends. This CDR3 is CSPSVQETQYF. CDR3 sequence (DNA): TGCAGTCCTTCCGTTCAAGAGACCCAGTACTTC.

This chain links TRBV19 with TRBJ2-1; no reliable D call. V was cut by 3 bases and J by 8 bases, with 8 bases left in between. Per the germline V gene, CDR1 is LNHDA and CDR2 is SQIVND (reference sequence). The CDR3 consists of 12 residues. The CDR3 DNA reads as TGTGCCAGTAGTATCCAGGATTATGAGCAGTTCTTC. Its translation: CASSIQDYEQFF.

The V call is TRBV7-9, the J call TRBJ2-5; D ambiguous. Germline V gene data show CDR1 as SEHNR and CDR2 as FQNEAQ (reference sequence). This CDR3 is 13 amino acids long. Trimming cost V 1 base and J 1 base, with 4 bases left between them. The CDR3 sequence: CASSLELQETQYF. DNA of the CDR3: TGTGCCAGCAGCTTAGAACTCCAAGAGACCCAGTACTTC.

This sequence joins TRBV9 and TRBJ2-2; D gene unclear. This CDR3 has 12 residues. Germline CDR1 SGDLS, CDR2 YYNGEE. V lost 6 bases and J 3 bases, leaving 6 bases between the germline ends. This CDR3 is CASTRDTGELFF. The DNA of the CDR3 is TGTGCCAGCACCCGGGACACCGGGGAGCTGTTTTTT.

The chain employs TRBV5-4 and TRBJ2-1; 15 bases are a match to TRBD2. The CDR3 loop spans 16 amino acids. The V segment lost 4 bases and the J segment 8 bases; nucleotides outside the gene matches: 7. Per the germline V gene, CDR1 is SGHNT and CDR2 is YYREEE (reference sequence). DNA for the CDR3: TGTGCCAGCAGCGGCTCCGGGACTAGCGGGGGGTATGAGCAGTTCTTC. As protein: CASSGSGTSGGYEQFF.

CDR3 region: CASIQAGGRRSLTEAFF. The CDR3 DNA sequence: TGTGCCAGCATACAGGCAGGGGGGCGTCGATCTTTGACTGAAGCTTTCTTT. The chain recombines TRBV7-8 with TRBJ1-1, with TRBD1 matching 7 bases. Germline CDR1 SGHVS, CDR2 FQNEAQ. The CDR3 contains 17 residues. The ends lost 7 bases at V and 5 bases at J; junction bases unmatched: 19.

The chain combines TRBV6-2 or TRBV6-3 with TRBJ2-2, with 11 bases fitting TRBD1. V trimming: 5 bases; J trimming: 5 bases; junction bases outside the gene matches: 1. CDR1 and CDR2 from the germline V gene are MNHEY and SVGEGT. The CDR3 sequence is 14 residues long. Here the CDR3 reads CASSRDRGTGELFF. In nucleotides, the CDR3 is TGTGCCAGCAGTAGGGACAGGGGGACCGGGGAGCTGTTTTTT.